This TCR beta chain was identified in a study of blood T cell repertoires in COVID-19. Study at large: The study drew acute and convalescent COVID-19 samples from the United States, Italy and Spain. T cells, B-cell-depleted T cells, or PBMCs provided the cDNA or gDNA that served as material.

The V end was cut by 4 bases, the J end by 2 bases, with 7 bases between. This CDR3 has 13 amino acids. Germline V gene sequence: CDR1 LGHNA, CDR2 YNFKEQ. Methods used by the authors: Estimation of nucleated cell counts relied on the amplification of reference gene primers. Data came from immunoSEQ multiplex PCR; TCRdb stores just in-frame clones and leaves some out. V and J calls and clone size follow that table, whereas D and trimming were derived from the DNA. Of some 150,000 clones detected, approximately 81% appear once; the ten largest clones hold around 13%. This chain uses TRBV4-2 with TRBJ2-3; no firm D call. The sequence came from a woman in her 70s with COVID-19, enrolled during active disease. Sequencing was performed on peripheral blood. CDR3 protein: CASSLQDTDTQYF. In DNA form, the CDR3 reads TGTGCCAGCAGCCTGCAGGACACAGATACGCAGTATTTT.